The entry below gives a single T cell receptor beta chain sequence along with its context. The sample originates from a study of Ad26.COV2.S vaccination and SARS-CoV-2 variants. Only in-frame clones appear in the TCRdb table, and some are missing; sequencing was by immunoSEQ multiplex PCR. Of about 480,000 clones in the sample, roughly 85% were seen once. Treatment here: over 15 received Ad26.COV2.S at low or high dose, single or two shots; about 5 received placebo; per-sample allocation not given. Repertoires come from day 63 after the first vaccine or placebo injection. Germline values: CDR1 SNHLY, CDR2 FYNNEI. CDR3 length: 15 residues. The ends were cut back, 8 bases at V and 0 bases at J, with 15 bases in the middle.

This TCR derives from a person between 18 and 65 years old who received the Ad26.COV2.S COVID-19 vaccine or a placebo. Sequencing used peripheral blood, obtained in a trial of Ad26.COV2.S vaccine versus placebo. V and J are TRBV2 and TRBJ2-3; the D gene could be TRBD1 or TRBD2 (6 bases each). CDR3 nucleotides: TGTGCCAGCGGGGAAGGGGGAGGTAGCACAGATACGCAGTATTTT. Its protein is CASGEGGGSTDTQYF.